Listed below are T cell receptor beta chains from one sample, sequenced in a study of shared T cell receptors in the human thymus. Using immunoSEQ multiplex PCR, the repertoire was profiled, and TCRdb retains in-frame clones only, with some absent. Of hundreds of thousands of clones listed, 88% were seen once; the top ten hold about 0.01%. The same data also went into a second study, on human thymus T cells.

Sequencing was performed on thymocytes. The receptors shown here come from a boy under two years old with a congenital heart defect. Each CDR3 is given with its conserved first and last residue. The order of the fields is D gene, J gene, clone size, V gene, CDR3 protein, CDR3 DNA. The D gene is left open where the match is weak. Rows may omit the clone size; those that give it use once, few, many or a size class.

>TRBD1|TRBJ2-6|-|TRBV7-8
CASIKTGTAFSGANVLTF
TGTGCCAGCATCAAGACCGGGACAGCGTTCTCTGGGGCCAACGTCCTGACTTTC
>TRBD1|TRBJ2-1|once|TRBV2
CASSEEVQGAYNEQFF
TGTGCCAGCAGTGAAGAGGTACAGGGGGCGTACAATGAGCAGTTCTTC
>-|TRBJ2-1|-|TRBV6-5
CASSYSKLPTYNEQFF
TGTGCCAGCAGTTACTCGAAGCTGCCTACCTACAATGAGCAGTTCTTC
>TRBD1|TRBJ2-7|-|TRBV6-1
CASSAGTGLSYEQYF
TGTGCCAGCAGTGCCGGGACAGGGTTGAGCTACGAGCAGTACTTC
>-|TRBJ1-1|-|TRBV27
CASSFSPPRGTEAFF
TGTGCCAGCAGTTTTTCACCCCCTCGGGGCACTGAAGCTTTCTTT
>TRBD1|TRBJ2-7|-|TRBV29-1
CSVEDGQGDYEQYF
TGCAGCGTTGAAGACGGACAGGGAGACTACGAGCAGTACTTC
>TRBD1|TRBJ2-1|-|TRBV6-1
CASQELGRGLHEQFF
TGTGCATCCCAGGAATTAGGCAGGGGGCTCCACGAGCAGTTCTTC
>TRBD1|TRBJ1-4|-|TRBV4-2
CASSQDRGRSEKLFF
TGTGCCAGCAGCCAAGACAGGGGGCGGAGTGAAAAACTGTTTTTT
>TRBD2|TRBJ2-3|-|TRBV14
CASSQDEREGLGDTQYF
TGTGCCAGCAGCCAAGATGAGCGGGAGGGCCTCGGAGATACGCAGTATTTT
>-|TRBJ2-1|-|TRBV6-1
CVTHIPWEEDEQFF
TGTGTCACGCACATCCCGTGGGAGGAGGATGAGCAGTTCTTC
>-|TRBJ2-2|few|TRBV5-6
CASSLGGNTGELFF
TGTGCCAGCAGCTTGGGAGGGAACACCGGGGAGCTGTTTTTT
>TRBD1|TRBJ1-2|-|TRBV6-5
CASTRGQVYGYTF
TGTGCCAGCACCCGCGGACAGGTCTATGGCTACACCTTC
>-|TRBJ1-4|-|TRBV4-3
CASSQAGGVGTNEKLFF
TGCGCCAGCAGCCAAGCGGGAGGGGTCGGAACTAATGAAAAACTGTTTTTT
>-|TRBJ1-5|-|TRBV6-5
CASSTRGPPNQPQHF
TGTGCCAGCAGTACCAGGGGCCCCCCCAATCAGCCCCAGCATTTT
>-|TRBJ2-1|-|TRBV29-1
CSVAWLARNEQFF
TGCAGCGTTGCTTGGCTAGCCAGAAATGAGCAGTTCTTC
>-|TRBJ2-1|-|TRBV27
CASSKGGGRDREQFF
TGTGCCAGCAGTAAGGGGGGGGGACGGGATCGTGAGCAGTTCTTC
>-|TRBJ1-6|-|TRBV11-1
CASSHNRNSPLHF
TGTGCCAGCAGCCACAACAGAAATTCACCCCTCCACTTT
>TRBD1|TRBJ2-1|-|TRBV6-5
CASSYLGPEGAKEQFF
TGTGCCAGCAGTTACTTGGGACCAGAGGGGGCAAAAGAGCAGTTCTTC
>-|TRBJ2-7|-|TRBV28
CASMRAGPGGPQLGEQYF
TGTGCCAGCATGCGAGCAGGACCAGGGGGGCCTCAACTGGGCGAGCAGTACTTC